The 14 T cell receptor beta chains given below trace back to one sample, sequenced in a study of cytotoxic CD8 clonotypes in ibrutinib-treated CLL (dated by TCRdb to the early 2020s). Library generation was performed with the immunoSEQ multiplex PCR assay. Sourced from immuneACCESS, this table was stored by TCRdb with only in-frame sequences that have V and J called. A share of the clones is absent; for the studies checked, an unresolved V gene accounts for under half, and the remainder has no known explanation. The sample yields under 200,000 clones; roughly 80% were counted once. Clones ranked in the top ten supply 4.6% of the sample. Explained via the paper, the time point label denotes: 20 to 30 months on ibrutinib. This material consisted of PBMCs, taken after 24 months of ibrutinib treatment. These TCRs come from a human donor with chronic lymphocytic leukemia.

The chain has TRBV30 and TRBJ1-2; 9 nucleotides match TRBD1. The length of the CDR3 is 14 residues. V lost 1 base to trimming and J lost 3 bases; unmatched junction nucleotides: 3. Per the germline V gene, CDR1 is GTSNPN and CDR2 is SVGIG (reference sequence). The CDR3 DNA follows: TGTGCCTGGAGTGGGACAGGGGCAGACTATGGCTACACCTTC. It translates to CAWSGTGADYGYTF.

V gene TRBV6-5 combines with J gene TRBJ2-7; TRBD1 matches at 7 bases. J gave up 2 bases and V 2 bases, and 6 bases lay outside the gene matches. The CDR3 has 15 residues. Looked up from germline, CDR1 is MNHEY and CDR2 is SVGAGI. The CDR3 loop reads CASSYRRDRPYEQYF. In nucleotides, the CDR3 is TGTGCCAGCAGTTACCGTAGGGACAGACCCTACGAGCAGTACTTC.

The chain employs TRBV5-1 and TRBJ2-4; D unresolved. V lost 2 bases and J lost 7, with 13 bases in between. Germline CDR1 SGHRS, CDR2 YFSETQ. The CDR3 has 14 residues. CDR3: CASSFGVPANIQYF. CDR3 nucleotides: TGCGCCAGCAGCTTTGGGGTTCCGGCGAACATTCAGTACTTC.

The chain has TRBV7-8 and TRBJ1-3; D gene ambiguous. There are 17 residues in the CDR3. CDR1 is SGHVS and CDR2 is FQNEAQ in the germline V gene. V was shortened by 2 bases and J by 0 bases, with 14 bases between the two germline ends. This CDR3 is CASSLPGRASSGNTIYF. CDR3 nucleotides: TGTGCCAGCAGCTTACCGGGTCGAGCCAGCTCTGGAAACACCATATATTTT.

The chain joins TRBV29-1 to TRBJ1-5; D ambiguous. Germline V CDR1 and CDR2: SQVTM, ANQGSEA. V shed 4 bases and J shed 4 bases, with 8 bases lying between them. The CDR3 runs 12 residues. CDR3 protein: CSVGGPNQPQHF. The CDR3 coding sequence is TGCAGCGTTGGCGGCCCTAATCAGCCCCAGCATTTT.

This clone appeared a few times. The rearrangement joins TRBV7-6 to TRBJ1-5; 10 bases line up with TRBD1. CDR1 and CDR2 (germline): SGHVS, FNYEAQ. The CDR3 totals 17 residues. V lost 2 bases and J lost 6; bases outside the gene matches: 10. CDR3 amino acids: CASSLTGTGTGVQPQHF. The CDR3 DNA sequence: TGTGCCAGCAGCTTAACTGGAACCGGGACAGGGGTTCAGCCCCAGCATTTT. Using reference TRBV7-6 and TRBJ1-5 for the parts outside the CDR3, the full variable domain is GAGVSQSPRYKVTKRGQDVALRCDPISGHVSLYWYRQALGQGPEFLTYFNYEAQQDKSGLPNDRFSAERPEGSISTLTIQRTEQRDSAMYRCASSLTGTGTGVQPQHFGDGTRLSIL.

The V call is TRBV6-5, the J call TRBJ1-6; 8 bases are a match to TRBD1. Germline lookup yields CDR1 MNHEY and CDR2 SVGAGI. V lost 6 bases, J lost 6 bases, and 4 bases stayed unmatched. This CDR3 has 14 residues. This CDR3 reads CASRGTGGNSPLHF. CDR3 coding DNA: TGTGCCAGCAGAGGGACAGGTGGTAATTCACCCCTCCACTTT.

The gene calls are TRBV18 and TRBJ1-3, with D tentatively TRBD1 (5 bases). Germline V gene lookup returns CDR1 KGHSH and CDR2 LQKENI. V dropped 7 bases and J dropped 1 base, with 8 bases sitting between them. CDR3 length: 13 amino acids. The CDR3 loop is CASFRQSGNTIYF. The CDR3 nucleotides read TGTGCCAGCTTCCGACAGTCTGGAAACACCATATATTTT.

V and J are TRBV6-1 and TRBJ1-1, with 8 bases identical to TRBD1. This CDR3 is built from 14 residues. Germline CDR1 and CDR2: MNHNS and SASEGT. V lost 6 bases, J lost 2 bases, and 5 bases stayed unmatched. The CDR3 DNA follows: TGTGCCAGCAGATTACAGGGGGAAAACACTGAAGCTTTCTTT. Residues: CASRLQGENTEAFF.

The rearrangement links TRBV28 to TRBJ1-5, with a weak D call TRBD1 (5 bases). The V and J ends lost 6 bases and 4 bases respectively, with 19 bases between them. CDR1 and CDR2 (germline): MDHEN, SYDVKM. The CDR3 contains 16 residues. The CDR3, as DNA: TGTGCCAGCAGCCCCGGGGAGTGGGGGGGGAATCAGCCCCAGCATTTT. It yields the protein CASSPGEWGGNQPQHF.

The chain is built from TRBV30 and TRBJ1-2, with 8 positions matching TRBD1. This CDR3 has 14 residues. The germline V gene encodes CDR1 GTSNPN and CDR2 SVGIG (reference sequence). With V trimmed by 8 bases and J by 4 bases, 12 bases remained unmatched. The CDR3, as DNA: TGTGCCAGGTCGACAGGGGCGTCTGGCTATGGCTACACCTTC. Translating gives CARSTGASGYGYTF. The full variable domain, with the rest looked up from reference TRBV30 and TRBJ1-2, is SQTIHQWPATLVQPVGSPLSLECTVEGTSNPNLYWYRQAAGRGLQLLFYSVGIGQISSEVPQNLSASRPQDRQFILSSKKLLLSDSGFYLCARSTGASGYGYTFGSGTRLTVV.

The chain uses TRBV4-3 and TRBJ1-4; D gene ambiguous. The germline V gene has CDR1 LGHNA and CDR2 YSLEER. The V end lost 1 base, the J end lost 3 bases, and 15 bases lay between the germline ends. The CDR3 loop spans 17 amino acids. The CDR3 nucleotides are TGCGCCAGCAGCCAAGGAGGAGGGTCGAGGGCTAATGAAAAACTGTTTTTT. The encoded protein is CASSQGGGSRANEKLFF.

The V gene is TRBV6-4, the J gene TRBJ1-5; D not resolved. Looked up from germline, CDR1 is MRHNA and CDR2 is SNTAGT. The CDR3 loop spans 13 amino acids. V lost 3 bases and J lost 1, with 4 bases in between. The CDR3 sequence: CASSEGSNQPQHF. DNA of the CDR3: TGTGCCAGCAGTGAGGGCAGCAATCAGCCCCAGCATTTT.

The rearrangement joins TRBV27 to TRBJ2-1; 8 bases agree with TRBD2. Germline trimming cut 3 bases from V and 0 bases from J; bases unmatched to any gene: 7. Per the germline V gene, CDR1 is MNHEY and CDR2 is SMNVEV (reference sequence). The CDR3 covers 17 residues. The CDR3: CASSFRLAGFSYNEQFF. CDR3 DNA: TGTGCCAGCAGTTTTCGGCTAGCGGGTTTCTCCTACAATGAGCAGTTCTTC.